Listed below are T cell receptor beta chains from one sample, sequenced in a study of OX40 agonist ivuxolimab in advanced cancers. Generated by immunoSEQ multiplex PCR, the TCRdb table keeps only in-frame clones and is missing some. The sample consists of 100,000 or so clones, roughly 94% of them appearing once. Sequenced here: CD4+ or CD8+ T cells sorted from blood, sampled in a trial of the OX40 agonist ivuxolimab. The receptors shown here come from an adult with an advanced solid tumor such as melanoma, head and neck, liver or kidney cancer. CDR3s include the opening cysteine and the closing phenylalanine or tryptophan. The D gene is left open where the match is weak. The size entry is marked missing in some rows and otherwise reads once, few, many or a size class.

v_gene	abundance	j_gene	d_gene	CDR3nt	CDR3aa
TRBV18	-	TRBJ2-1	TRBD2	TGTGCCAGCTCACCAACGGGAGGACTACGGCAGTTCTTC	CASSPTGGLRQFF
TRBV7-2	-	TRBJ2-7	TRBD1	TGTGCCAGCAGCTTCTTGACAGGGGGGACCTACGAGCAGTACTTC	CASSFLTGGTYEQYF
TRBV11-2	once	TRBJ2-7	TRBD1	TGTGCCAGCAGCCGGGACAGGGGTTCCCACGAGCAGTACTTC	CASSRDRGSHEQYF
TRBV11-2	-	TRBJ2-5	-	TGTGCCAGCAGGAACAACGGGGAGGAGACCCAGTACTTC	CASRNNGEETQYF
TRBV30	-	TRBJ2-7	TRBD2	TGTGCCTGGAGTGTGCTTGGGGACCGACTAGCGGCCAATGGGTACGAGCAGTACTTC	CAWSVLGDRLAANGYEQYF
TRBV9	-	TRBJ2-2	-	TGTGCCAGCAGCGTAGACGGTTCCGGGGAGCTGTTTTTT	CASSVDGSGELFF
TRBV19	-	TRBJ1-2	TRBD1	TGTGCCAGCCGTCTAACAGGGGATGGCTACACCTTC	CASRLTGDGYTF
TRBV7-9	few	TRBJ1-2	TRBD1	TGTGCCAGCAGCTCCTACCTAACAGGGGGCGCTGGCTACACCTTC	CASSSYLTGGAGYTF
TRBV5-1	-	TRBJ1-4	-	TGCGCCAGCTCTAGAATGGGGCAGATCAATGAAAAACTGTTTTTT	CASSRMGQINEKLFF
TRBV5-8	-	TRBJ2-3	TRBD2	TGTGCCAGCAGCGTGGGAGTAGGGACTAGCGGCACAGATACGCAGTATTTT	CASSVGVGTSGTDTQYF
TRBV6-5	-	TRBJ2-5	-	TGTGCCAGCAGTTACTCGGGGGTTTTTCAAGAGACCCAGTACTTC	CASSYSGVFQETQYF
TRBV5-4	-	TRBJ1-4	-	TGTGCCAGCAGCCCCGTGCAGGGTAATGAAAAACTGTTTTTT	CASSPVQGNEKLFF
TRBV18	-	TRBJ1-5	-	TGTGCCAGCTCACCAAGCCCCGGGGCCCAGCATTTT	CASSPSPGAQHF
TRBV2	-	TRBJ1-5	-	TGTGCCAGCAGCGGAGAGGCCGGGCCTCAGCCCCAGCATTTT	CASSGEAGPQPQHF
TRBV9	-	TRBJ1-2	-	TGTGCCAGCAGCCCTCCCCCGGGACAAGGAGGTGGCTACACCTTC	CASSPPPGQGGGYTF
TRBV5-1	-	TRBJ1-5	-	TGCGCCAGCAGCTTGACAGCCGATAGCAATCAGCCCCAGCATTTT	CASSLTADSNQPQHF
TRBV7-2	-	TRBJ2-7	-	TGTGCCAGCAGCTTAGGGCACCGGGACTTTAGCTCCTACGAGCAGTACTTC	CASSLGHRDFSSYEQYF
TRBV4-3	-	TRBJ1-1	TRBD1	TGCGCCAGCAGCCATGTTTGGACAGGGGGCGGGATAAAGAACACTGAAGCTTTCTTT	CASSHVWTGGGIKNTEAFF
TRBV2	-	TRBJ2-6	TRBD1	TGTGCCAGCCTACAGGGGGCTACCTTTTCTGGGGCCAACGTCCTGACTTTC	CASLQGATFSGANVLTF
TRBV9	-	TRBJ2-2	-	TGTGCCAGCACCGACACCGGGGAGCTGTTTTTT	CASTDTGELFF
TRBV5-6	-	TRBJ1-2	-	TGTGCCAGCTGCCTTGTATCCGAAAGCAATGGCTACACCTTC	CASCLVSESNGYTF
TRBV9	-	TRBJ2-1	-	TGTGCCAGCAGCGTAGTAGGCAGGCCTGGCAATGAGCAGTTCTTC	CASSVVGRPGNEQFF
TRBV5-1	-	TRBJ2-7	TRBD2	TGCGCCAGCAGCTCCATAGCGGGATCCTCCTACGAGCAGTACTTC	CASSSIAGSSYEQYF
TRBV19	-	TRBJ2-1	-	TGTGCCAGTACTCCCCATAGCGGAGGGGGCCTCTTCGGTGAGCAGTTCTTC	CASTPHSGGGLFGEQFF
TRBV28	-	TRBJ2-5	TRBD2	TGTGCCAGCAGTTTAGGGACTAGCGGCCAAGAGACCCAGTACTTC	CASSLGTSGQETQYF
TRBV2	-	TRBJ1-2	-	TGTGCCAGCAGTGATGGGGGGGCGCCTGGTGGCTACACCTTC	CASSDGGAPGGYTF
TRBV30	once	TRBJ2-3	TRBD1	TGTGCCTGGAAGAACAGGGGGCAGGATACGCAGTATTTT	CAWKNRGQDTQYF
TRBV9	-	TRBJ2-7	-	TGTGCCAGCAGCGTAGGGCTGCTAAGCTCCTACGAGCAGTACTTC	CASSVGLLSSYEQYF
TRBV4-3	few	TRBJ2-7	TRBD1	TGCGCCAGCAGCCTGCGGACAGGGGGCGACTACGAGCAGTACTTC	CASSLRTGGDYEQYF
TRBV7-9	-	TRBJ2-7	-	TGTGCCAGCAGCCCCGCTGTGGGAGAGCAGTACTTC	CASSPAVGEQYF
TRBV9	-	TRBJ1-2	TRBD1	TGTGCCAGCAGCGTAGTCCCGGGACAGGTCTATGGCTACACCTTC	CASSVVPGQVYGYTF
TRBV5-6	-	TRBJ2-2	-	TGTGCCAGCAGCTTGCGCTCAACGGAGCTGTTTTTT	CASSLRSTELFF
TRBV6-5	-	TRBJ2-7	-	TGTGCCAGCAGCCGAACACCTGGGGCCTACGAGCAGTACTTC	CASSRTPGAYEQYF
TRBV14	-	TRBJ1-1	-	TGTGCCAGCAGCCAAGCGAGGGTAGCTTTCTTT	CASSQARVAFF
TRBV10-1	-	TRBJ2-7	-	TGCGCCAGCAGTGGACAGTCCTACGAGCAGTACTTC	CASSGQSYEQYF
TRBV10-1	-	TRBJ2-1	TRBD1	TGCGCCAGCAGTTCCGGGACAGGGTCCGATGAGCAGTTCTTC	CASSSGTGSDEQFF
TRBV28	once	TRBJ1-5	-	TGTGCCAGCAGTTCCGACGGACAGCTCAATCAGCCCCAGCATTTT	CASSSDGQLNQPQHF
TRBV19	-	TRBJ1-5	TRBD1	TGTGCCAGTGCAGGGACAGGGAGCAATCAGCCCCAGCATTTT	CASAGTGSNQPQHF
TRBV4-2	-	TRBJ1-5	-	TGTGCCAGCAGCCAATTAGCAGGGGCGGGCAATCAGCCCCAGCATTTT	CASSQLAGAGNQPQHF
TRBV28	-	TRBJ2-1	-	TGTGCCAGCAGCTCGGACTCCTACAATGAGCAGTTCTTC	CASSSDSYNEQFF
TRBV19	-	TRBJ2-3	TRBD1	TGTGCCAGTAGCGACAGGGGCCCGGATACGCAGTATTTT	CASSDRGPDTQYF